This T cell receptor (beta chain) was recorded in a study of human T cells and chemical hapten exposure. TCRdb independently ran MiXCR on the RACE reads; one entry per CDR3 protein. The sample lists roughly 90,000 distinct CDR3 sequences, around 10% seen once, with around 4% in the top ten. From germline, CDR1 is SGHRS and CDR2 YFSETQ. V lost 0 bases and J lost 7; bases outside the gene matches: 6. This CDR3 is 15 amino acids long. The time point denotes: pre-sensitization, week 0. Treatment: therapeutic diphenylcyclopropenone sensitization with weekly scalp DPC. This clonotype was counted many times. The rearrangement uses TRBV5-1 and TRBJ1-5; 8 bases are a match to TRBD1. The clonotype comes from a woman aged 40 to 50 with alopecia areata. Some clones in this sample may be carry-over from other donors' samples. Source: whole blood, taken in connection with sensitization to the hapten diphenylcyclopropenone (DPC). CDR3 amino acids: CASSLEVTGGQPQHF. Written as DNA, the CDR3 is TGCGCCAGCAGCTTGGAAGTAACAGGGGGGCAGCCCCAGCATTTT.